Following are 7 T cell receptor beta chains from one sample sequenced in a study of blood T cell repertoires in COVID-19. Profiled with immunoSEQ multiplex PCR; TCRdb holds only in-frame clones, not every one. The profile shows over 130,000 clones, around 89% of them singletons. Sequences were obtained from peripheral blood. These receptors originate from a human donor with COVID-19, enrolled during active disease. The donor label of this sample is uncertain.

This clone was recorded only once. This sequence joins TRBV5-7 and TRBJ1-2; D possibly corresponds to TRBD1 (5 bases). TRBV5-7 is placed among ORFs of uncertain function. Trimming took 1 base from V and 4 from J, leaving 8 bases between them. The CDR3 has 13 residues. Written as DNA, the CDR3 is TGTGCCAGCAGCTTGAGTAGGGGCTATGGCTACACCTTC. This encodes CASSLSRGYGYTF.

This clone was seen more than once but under ten times. This chain joins TRBV11-1 and TRBJ2-5; perhaps TRBD2 as D (7 bases). In germline, CDR1 is SGHAT, CDR2 FQDESV (reference sequence). The CDR3 is 15 residues long. Trimming took off 5 bases at V and 5 bases at J, with 18 bases between the two ends. The CDR3 protein is CASSLPGGGGETQYF. The CDR3 nucleotides are TGTGCCAGCAGCCTTCCAGGCGGGGGCGGGGAGACCCAGTACTTC.

The CDR3 DNA reads as TGTGCCAGCAGTTATAAGGCGGACAGCTCCTACGAGCAGTACTTC. Translated: CASSYKADSSYEQYF. The chain combines TRBV6-5 with TRBJ2-7, with D tentatively TRBD1 (6 bases). The CDR3 sequence is 15 residues long. V lost 3 bases and J 0 bases, leaving 12 bases between the germline ends. Germline loops: CDR1 MNHEY, CDR2 SVGAGI.

This clone turned up a few times. This chain uses TRBV5-1 with TRBJ2-7, with TRBD1 matching 10 bases. Germline loops: CDR1 SGHRS, CDR2 YFSETQ. J gave up 3 bases and V 4 bases, and 7 bases lay outside the gene matches. The CDR3 runs to 15 residues. The DNA for the CDR3 is TGCGCCAGCAGCGCAACCGGGACAGGGGTCTACGAGCAGTACTTC. It yields the protein CASSATGTGVYEQYF.

The rearrangement joins TRBV11-3 to TRBJ1-1; D gene unclear. Germline CDR1 is SGHNT and CDR2 is YENEEA. V dropped 5 bases and J dropped 0 bases, with 10 bases sitting between them. The CDR3 runs to 14 residues. In DNA, the CDR3 is TGTGCCAGCAGCCGGACTGAGATGAACACTGAAGCTTTCTTT. Its protein product is CASSRTEMNTEAFF.

The chain is built from TRBV9 and TRBJ1-1, with 7 bases lining up with TRBD1. After removal of 4 bases from V and 7 bases from J, the junction contained 10 bases not matched to a gene. This CDR3 is 14 amino acids long. CDR1 is SGDLS, CDR2 YYNGEE, per germline. CDR3 protein: CASSRGTANFEAFF. The CDR3 DNA sequence: TGTGCCAGCAGCCGAGGGACAGCTAATTTTGAAGCTTTCTTT.

The V gene is TRBV7-9, the J gene TRBJ1-1; D gene ambiguous. V was trimmed by 3 bases and J by 2 bases, leaving 10 bases between them. From germline, CDR1 is SEHNR and CDR2 FQNEAQ (reference sequence). The CDR3 sequence is 14 residues long. For the CDR3, the DNA is TGTGCCAGCAGCTTCAGCGGGTCCAACACTGAAGCTTTCTTT. This translates into CASSFSGSNTEAFF.